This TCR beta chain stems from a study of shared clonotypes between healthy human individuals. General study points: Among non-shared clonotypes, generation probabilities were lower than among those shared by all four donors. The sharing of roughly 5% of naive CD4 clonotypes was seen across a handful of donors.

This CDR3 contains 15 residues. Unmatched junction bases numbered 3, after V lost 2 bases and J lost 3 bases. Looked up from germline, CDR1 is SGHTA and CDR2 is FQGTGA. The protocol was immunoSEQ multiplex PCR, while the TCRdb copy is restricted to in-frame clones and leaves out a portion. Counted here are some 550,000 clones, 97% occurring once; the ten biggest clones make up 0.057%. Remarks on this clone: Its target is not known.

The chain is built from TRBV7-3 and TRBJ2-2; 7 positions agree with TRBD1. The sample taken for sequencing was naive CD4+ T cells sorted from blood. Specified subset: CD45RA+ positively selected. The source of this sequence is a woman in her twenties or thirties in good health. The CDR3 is CASSLLGQHTGELFF. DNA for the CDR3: TGTGCCAGCAGCTTATTGGGACAGCACACCGGGGAGCTGTTTTTT.